This TCR beta chain emerged from a study of T cells in localized non-small cell lung cancer. Trimming cost V 10 bases and J 2 bases, with 14 bases left between them. The CDR3 spans 13 residues. Germline V gene sequence: CDR1 MDHEN, CDR2 SYDVKM. Some clones are missing from TCRdb's copy, which holds only in-frame ones; the method was immunoSEQ multiplex PCR. The sample lists 20,000 to 25,000 clones; roughly 89% were seen once. This chain links TRBV28 with TRBJ1-2; D unclear. Here the sequenced sample was peripheral blood, taken before any cancer treatment. This receptor was obtained from a male donor at least 60 years old with stage I lung adenocarcinoma. CDR3 sequence (DNA): TGTGCCACCCCCAAAGGCAAAAACTATGGCTACACCTTC. Amino acids: CATPKGKNYGYTF.